The present entry profiles one T cell receptor beta chain with its context. In Susac syndrome patients, recently defined diagnostic criteria for definite or probable disease were met. Negative isolation was applied to CD8+ and CD4+ T cells, and FACS enrichment was applied to TEMRA cells. This record comes from a study of CD8 T cells in Susac syndrome. Random hexamers were used to reverse transcribe an amount of about 0.45 to 1 ug RNA. The method of amplification for TCR beta CDR3 was immunoSEQ multiplex PCR, covering 54 Vbeta and 13 Jbeta. TCRdb analysed the immunoSEQ multiplex PCR reads with MiXCR anew, one entry per CDR3 protein. The profile shows 240,000 or so distinct CDR3 sequences, about 95% of them singletons. CDR1 and CDR2 (germline): LNHDA, SQIVND (reference sequence). There are 14 residues in the CDR3. V shed 10 bases and J 4 bases; nucleotides not matched to a gene: 9.

The sample was CD4+ T cells from PBMCs. The V and J genes are TRBV19 and TRBJ2-3, with 9 bases fitting TRBD2. The sequence was collected from a human donor with Susac syndrome. The CDR3 reads CATQKAGGSDTQYF. Written as DNA, the CDR3 is TGTGCCACCCAAAAAGCGGGAGGTTCAGATACGCAGTATTTT.